The rows below give T cell receptor beta chains drawn from one sample of a study of cytomegalovirus exposure and HLA in healthy donors. Profiling relied on immunoSEQ multiplex PCR, and the TCRdb table lists in-frame clones only, not all of them. Altogether around 400,000 clones are present, more than 80% being singletons, with the ten largest covering 0.8% to 0.85%. The sample comprised PBMCs. These receptors all come from a woman aged 18-29 years in good health and CMV-seronegative. CDR3s include the opening cysteine and the closing phenylalanine or tryptophan. D genes are given only for firm matches. Clone size is shown for a subset of rows, as once, few, many or a class of expanded clone.

TRBJ1-1	TRBV5-1	-	-	TGCGCCAGCAGCTCGTTGACAGTCATGAACACTGAAGCTTTCTTT	CASSSLTVMNTEAFF
TRBJ2-2	TRBV13	-	-	TGTGCCAGCAGCTTCTTACGGTCCTTTCATTACGCGAACACCGGGGAGCTGTTTTTT	CASSFLRSFHYANTGELFF
TRBJ2-7	TRBV5-1	-	TRBD1	TGCGCCAGCAGCTTGGAGGGACAGGGGCGGTACGAGCAGTACTTC	CASSLEGQGRYEQYF
TRBJ2-7	TRBV6-1	-	-	TGTGCCAGCGAGACAGTTACGTCCTACGAGCAGTACTTC	CASETVTSYEQYF
TRBJ2-7	TRBV30	-	TRBD2	TGTGCCTGGAGTGTCTCCCTAGCGGGGGGCGGGTACGAGCAGTACTTC	CAWSVSLAGGGYEQYF
TRBJ1-3	TRBV5-5	-	-	TGTGCCAGCAGCTCCGGGATGTCTGGAAACACCATATATTTT	CASSSGMSGNTIYF
TRBJ1-1	TRBV19	-	-	TGTGCCAGTATTAGTCGGGGTCGTTTGAACACTGAAGCTTTCTTT	CASISRGRLNTEAFF
TRBJ2-5	TRBV7-8	-	TRBD2	TGTGCCAGCAGCCCCCTAGCGGGAGGGCCTGGAGAGACCCAGTACTTC	CASSPLAGGPGETQYF
TRBJ2-1	TRBV4-1	-	TRBD2	TGCGCCAGCAGCCTTCGGGAGGGAAGGCGGATTAGCTCCTACAATGAGCAGTTCTTC	CASSLREGRRISSYNEQFF
TRBJ2-1	TRBV5-6	-	TRBD2	TGTGCCAGCAGCTTGGTTAGCGGGGGGGTTGGTGAGCAGTTCTTC	CASSLVSGGVGEQFF
TRBJ1-4	TRBV30	-	-	TGTGCCTGGAGGAGCGATGAAAAACTGTTTTTT	CAWRSDEKLFF
TRBJ1-6	TRBV10-2	once	-	TGCGCCAGCAGGACCTCGGGGGACCCACCCCTCCACTTT	CASRTSGDPPLHF
TRBJ2-7	TRBV5-1	-	TRBD1	TGCGCCAGCAGCTTGGGCCGGGACAGGGCCGAGCAGTACTTC	CASSLGRDRAEQYF
TRBJ1-2	TRBV9	-	-	TGTGCCAGCAGCCCTGGGGGGATCTATGGCTACACCTTC	CASSPGGIYGYTF
TRBJ2-3	TRBV5-1	-	-	TGCGCCAGCAGCTTGGGAGGGCGGCCTAGCACAGATACGCAGTATTTT	CASSLGGRPSTDTQYF
TRBJ2-7	TRBV19	-	TRBD2	TGTGCCAGTAGTATAAAGGGGACTAGCGTGTACGAGCAGTACTTC	CASSIKGTSVYEQYF
TRBJ2-7	TRBV18	-	TRBD2	TGTGCCAGCTCACCCTCGGGACTAGCGGGGCCACGAGAGCAGTACTTC	CASSPSGLAGPREQYF
TRBJ1-5	TRBV18	-	-	TGTGCCAGCTCACCACAACAAAGCGCTAATCAGCCCCAGCATTTT	CASSPQQSANQPQHF
TRBJ2-5	TRBV13	once	TRBD2	TGTGCCAGCAGCTTAGAAAGAAGCGGGGGGGCGGAGACCCAGTACTTC	CASSLERSGGAETQYF
TRBJ1-4	TRBV25-1	once	TRBD1	TGTGCCAGCAGTGCATTGACCGGGACAGGGGGTGAAAAACTGTTTTTT	CASSALTGTGGEKLFF
TRBJ2-7	TRBV5-1	-	TRBD2	TGCGCCAGCAGCTTTCGGACGGTTGAGACTAGCGGGAGCCGATACGAGCAGTACTTC	CASSFRTVETSGSRYEQYF
TRBJ2-1	TRBV5-4	-	-	TGTGCCAGCAGCTTCACCTCCCAGGGATACAATGAGCAGTTCTTC	CASSFTSQGYNEQFF
TRBJ1-5	TRBV19	-	TRBD1	TGTGCCATTGCCGGGACAGGGGGCGGTCAGCCCCAGCATTTT	CAIAGTGGGQPQHF
TRBJ2-7	TRBV28	-	-	TGTGCCAGCAGTTTAGGGAACCTCGGGAAGCAGTACTTC	CASSLGNLGKQYF
TRBJ1-2	TRBV27	-	TRBD1	TGTGCCAGCAGTTTATCGACAGGGACCAGAGGATTCTATGGCTACACCTTC	CASSLSTGTRGFYGYTF
TRBJ1-2	TRBV15	-	-	TGTGCCACCAGCCCTCCCGGGGTGGTTTATGGCTACACCTTC	CATSPPGVVYGYTF
TRBJ1-2	TRBV27	few	TRBD1	TGTGCCAGCAGTTTAGACAGGGGGAACTATGGCTACACCTTC	CASSLDRGNYGYTF
TRBJ2-7	TRBV28	few	-	TGTGCCAGCAGTTCTAGGCAGGGGTGGGCCGAGCAGTACTTC	CASSSRQGWAEQYF
TRBJ2-7	TRBV5-1	-	TRBD1	TGCGCCAGCAGCATCGGGACAGGGGTCTACGAGCAGTACTTC	CASSIGTGVYEQYF
TRBJ2-1	TRBV18	-	TRBD2	TGTGCCAGCTCACCACAGGGACTAGCGGTTGGCTTAAGCTCCTACAATGAGCAGTTCTTC	CASSPQGLAVGLSSYNEQFF
TRBJ2-4	TRBV27	-	TRBD2	TGTGCCAGCAGTTCTCCCGGGTTAGCGGGAGCCAAAAACATTCAGTACTTC	CASSSPGLAGAKNIQYF
TRBJ2-7	TRBV7-8	few	-	TGTGCCAGCAGCTACCCATTACGGGGGGACATTTCCTTC	CASSYPLRGDISF
TRBJ2-3	TRBV5-1	-	TRBD2	TGCGCCAGCAGCTTGGGCAGTACTAGCGGGGGGCCGCGTGTATATGGCACAGATACGCAGTATTTT	CASSLGSTSGGPRVYGTDTQYF
TRBJ1-1	TRBV6-5	-	-	TGTGCCAGCAGTTACGAGAGAATGAACACTGAAGCTTTCTTT	CASSYERMNTEAFF
TRBJ2-7	TRBV27	once	TRBD1	TGTGCCAGCAGTTTATCGACAGGGATGTTTGTCGAGCAGTACTTC	CASSLSTGMFVEQYF
TRBJ1-2	TRBV9	-	-	TGTGCCAGCAGCGTAGATGGGGGGGTCGAAAACAGGCGGATATTCCCTGGCTACACCTTC	CASSVDGGVENRRIFPGYTF
TRBJ2-7	TRBV28	many	-	TGTGCCAGCAGTCCTACGGGAGTGAGGGGCGAGCAGTACTTC	CASSPTGVRGEQYF
TRBJ1-1	TRBV30	-	TRBD1	TGTGCCTGGAGGCAACAGGGGGGGAACACTGAAGCTTTCTTT	CAWRQQGGNTEAFF
TRBJ1-1	TRBV27	once	-	TGTGCCAGCAGTTTTGGAGGGTTGGGGAGTCCTGAAGCTTTCTTT	CASSFGGLGSPEAFF
TRBJ2-7	TRBV28	-	TRBD2	TGTGCCAGCAGTTTGTCGACTAGCGGGAAATACGAGCAGTACTTC	CASSLSTSGKYEQYF
TRBJ1-1	TRBV18	few	-	TGTGCCAGCTCACCAGGGGCGAACACTGAAGCTTTCTTT	CASSPGANTEAFF
TRBJ2-1	TRBV7-9	-	-	TGTGCCAGCAGCCTTCGAAGCGATGAGCAGTTCTTC	CASSLRSDEQFF
TRBJ2-5	TRBV10-3	-	-	TGTGCCACCCAAGGAGTAGCTCAAGAGACCCAGTACTTC	CATQGVAQETQYF
TRBJ2-1	TRBV11-2	-	-	TGTGCCAGCAGCTTAGAGGCGGCGCCCTCCTACAATGAGCAGTTCTTC	CASSLEAAPSYNEQFF
TRBJ2-7	TRBV28	-	TRBD1	TGTGCCAGCAGGACACCCTCGGGACAGGTCCTTCTTATTACCTACGAGCAGTACTTC	CASRTPSGQVLLITYEQYF
TRBJ1-2	TRBV28	-	-	TGTGCCAGCAGAGACAGGTCGCTCTATGGCTACACCTTC	CASRDRSLYGYTF
TRBJ2-7	TRBV6-5	-	TRBD2	TGTGCCAGCGGGAGGGGCCCCTACGAGCAGTACTTC	CASGRGPYEQYF
TRBJ2-3	TRBV2	-	-	TGTGCCAGCACCTCAATTAGACAGGGCACAGATACGCAGTATTTT	CASTSIRQGTDTQYF
TRBJ2-5	TRBV11-3	-	-	TGTGCCAGCAGCCCCGGGGTACTCAACCAAGAGACCCAGTACTTC	CASSPGVLNQETQYF
TRBJ2-4	TRBV28	-	TRBD1	TGTGCCAGCAGTTTCCGGGACAGGCCTTACTTC	CASSFRDRPYF
TRBJ1-1	TRBV4-2	-	-	TGTGCCAGCAGCCAAGATACGGGGGGGCCGAACACTGAAGCTTTCTTT	CASSQDTGGPNTEAFF
TRBJ2-1	TRBV27	-	-	TGTGCCAGCATGGCTGGCAGGGGAGACAATGAGCAGTTCTTC	CASMAGRGDNEQFF
TRBJ2-3	TRBV29-1	once	-	TGCAGCGGGAGACAGAACACAGATACGCAGTATTTT	CSGRQNTDTQYF
TRBJ2-3	TRBV29-1	-	TRBD2	TGCAGCGTTGACGGCCCTAGCGGAGGCACAGATACGCAGTATTTT	CSVDGPSGGTDTQYF
TRBJ1-2	TRBV25-1	-	-	TGTGCCAGCAGTGAATGGAACAGCCAGACAAACTATGGCTACACCTTC	CASSEWNSQTNYGYTF
TRBJ1-1	TRBV28	-	-	TGTGCCAGCAGTCCGGGGTTGAACACTGAAGCTTTCTTT	CASSPGLNTEAFF
TRBJ1-6	TRBV28	-	-	TGTGCCAGCAGAGCAGAGAGGGTTTCGAATTCACCCCTCCACTTT	CASRAERVSNSPLHF
TRBJ2-2	TRBV28	-	-	TGTGCCAGCAGTTTTGAGTCAGGGAAAGCAGCCGGGGAGCTGTTTTTT	CASSFESGKAAGELFF
TRBJ2-1	TRBV9	-	-	TGTGCCAGCAGCGTAGATCTTGAGGATGAGCAGTTCTTC	CASSVDLEDEQFF